This TCR beta chain was recovered during a study of STAT5B mutations in CD4+ large granular lymphocyte leukemia (dated by TCRdb to 2021 to 2024). General notes on the study: Among healthy controls, the CDR3 'QG' motif was associated with a particular HLA allele. Flow cytometry on FACSCanto II or FACSVerse confirmed that purified fractions exceeded 95% purity among lymphocytes. The study compared the TCRbeta repertoires of patients with CD4+ T-cell large granular lymphocyte leukemia against those of healthy blood donors.

The full study reports these points: Enrichment of TRBV06-family usage was observed among the top patient clones (8/27) relative to healthy controls (2/35). Data were not HLA-matched; higher clonality in CD4+ versus CD8+ T-LGLL could reflect the relatively small sample size. Compared with healthy CD4+ repertoires, CD4-sorted patient repertoires appeared more clonal, and this difference remained even after the putative leukemic clones were removed. The main leukemic clonotypes were found to be private to each patient, although 25% of the main leukemic clonotypes were detected at low frequency in the non-leukemic repertoires of other patients.

For this clone: Its binding antigen is unknown. Within one base of it there is no much larger clone, and no base qualities were kept.

Inclusive of the bounding cysteine and phenylalanine, the CDR3 is 13 residues long. Only CDR3 DNA remains: 39 bases, in frame from the first base. V is cut by 8 bases and J by 4 bases, and the space between the germline ends is 14 bases. CDR1 and CDR2 (MNHEY, SVGAGI) derive from the germline V gene. The immunoSEQ assay at survey resolution was applied to genomic DNA for sequencing of TCRbeta rearrangements. Per the source publication's procedure: In the TCR sequencing data, the smallest productive clonotype frequency that could be detected was 2.59 x 10-5. Only productive TCRbeta rearrangements, meaning sequences that were complete and in-frame, were kept for the analyses. Sample clonality was computed as Simpson clonality in the immunoSEQ Analyzer version 3.0. Based on frequency, clones were grouped as very rare, small, medium, large (1-20%) or hyperexpanded (>20%). OLGA 1.2.3 estimated generation probabilities, VDJtools produced V-gene circos plots, VDJdb was queried for specificities, and GLIPH identified CDR3 motifs. TCRdb provides this immuneACCESS table in a form limited to in-frame rearrangements. Some clones are lacking; in checked studies, under half of them reflect an unresolved V gene, and why the rest are absent is not known. V and J calls and clone size are those listed in that table; D and trimming were worked out from the DNA. This sample lists 30,000 to 35,000 clones; 65% to 70% were detected once. The ten largest clonotypes hold about 2% of the sample.

The healthy control group was made up of a few dozen blood donors, and the Finnish Red Cross blood service supplied their buffy coats. All TCR-sequenced material derived from peripheral blood: patient blood samples and healthy donor buffy coats. Ficoll-Hypaque gradient centrifugation was used to isolate peripheral blood mononuclear cells. CD4+ cells were magnetically purified from the buffy coats of healthy controls. Genomic DNA was extracted with the Gentra Puregene Cell and Tissue kit and quantified on a Qubit 2.0 fluorometer. In this chain, TRBV6-5 is recombined with TRBJ2-5; the D gene is perhaps TRBD2, on 5 matching bases. This receptor was obtained from a human donor in good health. The sequenced sample was CD4+ T cells from blood buffy coats. The CDR3 reads CASASGSGETQYF. The bases read TGTGCCAGCGCCTCGGGATCTGGAGAGACCCAGTACTTC.